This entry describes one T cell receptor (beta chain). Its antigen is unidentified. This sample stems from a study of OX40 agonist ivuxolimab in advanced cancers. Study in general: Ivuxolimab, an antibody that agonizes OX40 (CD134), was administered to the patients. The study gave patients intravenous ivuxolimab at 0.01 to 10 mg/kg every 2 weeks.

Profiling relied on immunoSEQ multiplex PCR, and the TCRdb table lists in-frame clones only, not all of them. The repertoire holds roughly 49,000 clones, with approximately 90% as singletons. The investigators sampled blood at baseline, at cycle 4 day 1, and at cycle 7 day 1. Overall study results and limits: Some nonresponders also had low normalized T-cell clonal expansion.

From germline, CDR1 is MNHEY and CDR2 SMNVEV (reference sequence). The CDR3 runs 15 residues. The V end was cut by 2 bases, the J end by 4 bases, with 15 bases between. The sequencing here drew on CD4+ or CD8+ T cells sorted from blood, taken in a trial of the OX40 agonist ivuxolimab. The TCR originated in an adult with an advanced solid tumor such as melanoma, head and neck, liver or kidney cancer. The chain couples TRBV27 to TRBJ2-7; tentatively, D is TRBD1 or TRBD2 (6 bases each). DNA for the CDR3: TGTGCCAGCAGTTTACGATCCGGGGGCGAATACGAGCAGTACTTC. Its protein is CASSLRSGGEYEQYF.